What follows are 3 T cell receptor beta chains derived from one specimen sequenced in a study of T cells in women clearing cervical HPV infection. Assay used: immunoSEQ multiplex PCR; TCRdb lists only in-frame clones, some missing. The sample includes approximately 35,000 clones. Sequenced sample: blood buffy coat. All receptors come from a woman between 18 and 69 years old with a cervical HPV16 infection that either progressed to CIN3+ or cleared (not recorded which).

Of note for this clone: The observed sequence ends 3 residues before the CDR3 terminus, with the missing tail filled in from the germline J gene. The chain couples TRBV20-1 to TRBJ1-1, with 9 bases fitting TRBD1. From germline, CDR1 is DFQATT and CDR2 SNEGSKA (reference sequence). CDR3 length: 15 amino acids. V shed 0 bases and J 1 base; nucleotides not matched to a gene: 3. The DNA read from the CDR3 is TGCAGTGCTAGAGATAGGGGACAGGGGAACACTGAA. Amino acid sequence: CSARDRGQGNTE. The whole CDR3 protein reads CSARDRGQGNTEAFF.

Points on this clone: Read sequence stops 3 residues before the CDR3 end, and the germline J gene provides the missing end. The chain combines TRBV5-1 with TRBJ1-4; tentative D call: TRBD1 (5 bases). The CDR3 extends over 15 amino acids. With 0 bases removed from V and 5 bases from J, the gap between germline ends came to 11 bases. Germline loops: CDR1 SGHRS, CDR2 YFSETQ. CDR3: CASSLGDRDNEKLFF. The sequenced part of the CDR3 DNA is TGCGCCAGCAGCTTGGGCGACAGAGACAATGAAAAA.

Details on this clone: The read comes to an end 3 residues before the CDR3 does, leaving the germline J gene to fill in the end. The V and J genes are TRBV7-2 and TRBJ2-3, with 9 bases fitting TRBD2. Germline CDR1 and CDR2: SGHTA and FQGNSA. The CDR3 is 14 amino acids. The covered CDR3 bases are TGTGCCAGCAGCGAGACTGGCGGGAGGGCTGCG. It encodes CASSETGGRAA. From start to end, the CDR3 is CASSETGGRAAQYF. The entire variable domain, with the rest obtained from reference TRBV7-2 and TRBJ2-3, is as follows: GAGVSQSPSNKVTEKGKDVELRCDPISGHTALYWYRQSLGQGLEFLIYFQGNSAPDKSGLPSDRFSAERTGGSVSTLTIQRTQQEDSAVYLCASSETGGRAAQYFGPGTRLTVL.